This T cell receptor (beta chain) comes out of a study of blood T cell repertoires in COVID-19. Clones were sequenced by immunoSEQ multiplex PCR, and TCRdb holds only the in-frame ones, with some missing. This table has some 140,000 clones, about 85% appearing once. CDR3 length: 14 amino acids. The V gene's germline CDR1 is SNHLY and CDR2 FYNNEI. The trim removed 5 bases at V and 4 bases at J, leaving 6 bases unmatched. This clone was counted between two and nine times. Input material: peripheral blood. The chain combines TRBV2 with TRBJ2-5; 8 nucleotides align to TRBD1. The receptor's source is a man aged 55 to 69 with COVID-19, enrolled during active disease. CDR3 sequence reads: CASSSRGRGETQYF. The CDR3 DNA reads TGTGCCAGCAGTTCCAGGGGGCGGGGAGAGACCCAGTACTTC.